This TCR beta chain was recorded in a study of T cells after yellow fever vaccination. 5'RACE template switching added a universal primer site and UMIs to TCR cDNA. TCRdb processed the 5' RACE reads anew with MiXCR; each CDR3 protein has one entry. The repertoire holds some 200,000 distinct CDR3 sequences, approximately 10% seen once, with 35% to 40% in the top ten. This clonotype turned up a few times. Germline V gene data show CDR1 as SGDLS and CDR2 as YYNGEE. With 3 bases removed from V and 4 bases from J, the gap between germline ends came to 22 bases. The CDR3 totals 17 residues. Here the sequenced sample was CD8+ T cells sorted from PBMCs, taken 15 days after the yellow fever booster vaccination. V is TRBV9 and J is TRBJ1-2, with a tentative D call TRBD1 (6 bases). This receptor was obtained from a man aged 18-30 years who received the YFV17D yellow fever vaccine. The CDR3 bases are TGTGCCAGCAGCGAGTTCGGCGGGGGGCGCATGAGCTATGGCTACACCTTC. As protein: CASSEFGGGRMSYGYTF.